Following are 4 T cell receptor beta chains from one sample sequenced in a study of T cell responses to AZD1222 COVID-19 vaccine. The method was immunoSEQ multiplex PCR; TCRdb's version includes in-frame clones alone and lacks a portion of them. This sample has roughly 130,000 clones; around 90% occur once, and the top ten carry 4%. Sequencing used peripheral blood, obtained 28 days after the second AZD1222 dose. These receptors originate from an adult who received the AZD1222 COVID-19 vaccine.

The V call is TRBV14, the J call TRBJ1-5; perhaps TRBD1 as D (6 bases). V was cut by 5 bases and J by 4 bases, with 12 bases left in between. The CDR3 has 14 amino acids. Germline assignment: CDR1 SGHDN and CDR2 FVKESK. For the CDR3, the DNA is TGTGCCAGCAGCAGAACAGGGCTAAATCAGCCCCAGCATTTT. It specifies CASSRTGLNQPQHF.

The chain is built from TRBV6-5 and TRBJ1-2; D gene ambiguous. Trimming shortened V by 8 bases and J by 0 bases, and 13 bases separated the two germline ends. Looked up from germline, CDR1 is MNHEY and CDR2 is SVGAGI. CDR3 length: 14 residues. CDR3 in amino acids: CASSSPSSNYGYTF. CDR3 sequence (DNA): TGTGCCAGCTCCTCCCCAAGTTCTAACTATGGCTACACCTTC.

This clone has a single count. The V and J genes are TRBV2 and TRBJ1-6; a possible D gene is TRBD1 (5 bases). CDR1 and CDR2 from the germline V gene are SNHLY and FYNNEI. This CDR3 region has 14 residues. The V gene lost 3 bases and the J gene lost 13 bases, with 16 bases spanning the gap. The DNA for the CDR3 is TGTGCCAGCAGTGATCGCAGGGATACGCAGCCCCTCCACTTT. It codes for CASSDRRDTQPLHF.

The chain employs TRBV28 and TRBJ2-1; TRBD2 matches at 13 bases. Losses at the gene ends were 6 bases for V and 8 bases for J; bases not matched to a gene: 4. This CDR3 is 14 amino acids long. The germline CDR1 and CDR2 sequences are MDHEN and SYDVKM. CDR3 in amino acids: CASRRTSGRDEQFF. The CDR3 nucleotides are TGTGCCAGCAGACGCACTAGCGGGAGGGATGAGCAGTTCTTC.